Listed here are 13 T cell receptor beta chains from one sample, sequenced in a study of CD8+CD57+ T cells in acquired aplastic anemia. CDR3 and TCR beta VDJ profiling relied on a genomic DNA template. Each CDR3 protein is one row after TCRdb ran MiXCR on the reads. The sample consists of some 42,000 distinct CDR3 sequences, around 67% of them appearing once. Sequences were obtained from sorted CD4+, CD8+, or CD8+CD57+ T cells (not recorded which) from PBMCs. Receptors originate from a human donor in good health, serving as a control.

In its sample, this clonotype was seen many times. CDR3 sequence reads: CASSYSRRRGGVTDTQYF. The CDR3 DNA reads TGTGCCAGCAGTTACTCGAGGAGGAGGGGGGGCGTGACAGATACGCAGTATTTT. This chain uses TRBV6-2 or TRBV6-3 with TRBJ2-3; tentatively, D is TRBD2 (7 bases). Deletions cut 0 bases from V and 3 bases from J, with 19 bases between. This CDR3 region has 18 residues. Germline CDR1 MNHEY, CDR2 SVGEGT.

This clonotype was seen only a few times. The V call is TRBV10-3, the J call TRBJ1-6, with a weak D call TRBD1 (6 bases). V was shortened by 6 bases and J by 14 bases, with 20 bases between the two germline ends. There are 14 residues in the CDR3. Germline CDR1 and CDR2: ENHRY and SYGVKD. Here the CDR3 reads CAISIRDTPGALHF. The CDR3 bases are TGTGCCATCAGCATTCGGGACACCCCAGGGGCCCTCCACTTT.

The rearrangement links TRBV19 to TRBJ2-2, with D perhaps TRBD1 (7 bases). The CDR3 is 15 residues long. The germline CDR1 and CDR2 sequences are LNHDA and SQIVND (reference sequence). V lost 6 bases to trimming and J lost 2 bases, with 13 bases between them. The CDR3: CASSRGTVNTGELFF. As DNA, the CDR3 is TGTGCCAGTAGCCGGGGGACAGTCAACACCGGGGAGCTGTTTTTT.

The rearrangement joins TRBV2 to TRBJ2-1; 7 bases line up with TRBD2. This CDR3 has 15 amino acids. Germline-derived CDR1 and CDR2 are SNHLY and FYNNEI. After removal of 6 bases from V and 4 bases from J, the junction contained 9 bases not matched to a gene. CDR3 loop: CASSPLASTYNEQFF. In nucleotides, the CDR3 is TGTGCCAGCAGCCCACTAGCGTCGACTTACAATGAGCAGTTCTTC.

This clonotype was seen just once. V and J are TRBV2 and TRBJ1-1; a weak D match, TRBD1 (5 bases). Germline CDR1 reads SNHLY; CDR2 reads FYNNEI. Deletions cut 5 bases from V and 1 base from J, with 14 bases between. CDR3 length: 15 residues. The CDR3 DNA is TGTGCCAGCAGTTCAGAAGGCCAGGGGAACACTGAAGCTTTCTTT. The encoded protein is CASSSEGQGNTEAFF. Variable domain in full (rest from reference TRBV2 and TRBJ1-1): EPEVTQTPSHQVTQMGQEVILRCVPISNHLYFYWYRQILGQKVEFLVSFYNNEISEKSEIFDDQFSVERPDGSNFTLKIRSTKLEDSAMYFCASSSEGQGNTEAFFGQGTRLTVV.

The chain carries TRBV24-1 and TRBJ1-5; 7 nucleotides line up with TRBD1. The CDR3 covers 16 residues. The germline V gene has CDR1 KGHDR and CDR2 SFDVKD. The trim removed 3 bases at V and 10 bases at J, leaving 14 bases unmatched. In DNA form, the CDR3 reads TGTGCCACCAGTGATGATAGTGTGGCAGGGGGGCAACCCCAGCATTTT. It is translated as CATSDDSVAGGQPQHF.

In this sample, this clonotype turned up once. The chain joins TRBV24-1 to TRBJ2-3; D call uncertain. The ends were cut back, 4 bases at V and 0 bases at J, with 13 bases in the middle. This CDR3 spans 16 amino acids. The germline V gene encodes CDR1 KGHDR and CDR2 SFDVKD. The CDR3 sequence: CATSDPLRSSTDTQYF. The CDR3, as DNA: TGTGCCACCAGTGACCCACTTCGCTCTAGCACAGATACGCAGTATTTT.

This chain links TRBV19 with TRBJ1-3, with a possible D match to TRBD1 (6 bases). Trimming removed 10 bases from V and 0 bases from J, with 16 bases in between. There are 15 residues in the CDR3. CDR1 LNHDA and CDR2 SQIVND come from the germline V gene (reference sequence). CDR3 nucleotides: TGTGCCACTAGCGGGGGCTTTAGCTCTGGAAACACCATATATTTT. Its protein product is CATSGGFSSGNTIYF.

Concerning this clonotype itself: Germline is not matched at one junction end, which may reflect a read error. The chain recombines TRBV9 with TRBJ1-1; 7 bases line up with TRBD1. The CDR3 has 14 amino acids. Germline V CDR1 and CDR2: SGDLS, YYNGEE. CDR3 amino acids: CASSPTTGNAEAFF. The CDR3 DNA reads as TGTGCCAGCAGCCCAACGACAGGGAACGCTGAAGCTTTCTTT.

The rearrangement joins TRBV5-1 to TRBJ2-7; 7 bases align to TRBD1. Unmatched junction bases numbered 11, after V lost 4 bases and J lost 7 bases. The germline CDR1 and CDR2 sequences are SGHRS and YFSETQ. The CDR3 loop spans 14 amino acids. Here the CDR3 DNA reads TGCGCCAGCAGCCACCGACAGGGTCCGAAGGAGCAGTACTTC. It codes for CASSHRQGPKEQYF.

V is TRBV2 and J is TRBJ1-5, with 10 bases that match TRBD1. V shed 7 bases and J 4 bases; nucleotides not matched to a gene: 4. This CDR3 region has 14 residues. The V gene's germline CDR1 is SNHLY and CDR2 FYNNEI. The CDR3 DNA reads TGTGCCAGCACCCTGGACAGGGGGAATCAGCCCCAGCATTTT. It encodes CASTLDRGNQPQHF.

The CDR3, as DNA: TGCAGTGCTGAGGACTCGACTAATGAGCAGTTCTTC. Its translation: CSAEDSTNEQFF. The chain is built from TRBV20-1 and TRBJ2-1, with a weak D call TRBD2 (5 bases). Germline V CDR1 and CDR2: DFQATT, SNEGSKA (reference sequence). The CDR3 consists of 12 residues. V was pared by 5 bases and J by 7 bases, with 12 bases between.

The V call is TRBV2, the J call TRBJ1-3, with D tentatively TRBD1 (5 bases). There are 15 residues in the CDR3. CDR1 and CDR2 (germline): SNHLY, FYNNEI. Trimming removed 3 bases at V and 0 bases at J, with 9 bases between. The CDR3 loop is CASSDGTLSGNTIYF. In nucleotides, the CDR3 is TGTGCCAGCAGTGACGGGACTCTCTCTGGAAACACCATATATTTT.